Listed here are 28 T cell receptor beta chains from one sample, sequenced in a study of regulatory T cells in long-lasting Graves disease. Documented time point: persistent/refractory GD, antithyroid drugs over 5 years with positive TRAb. From PBMCs, RNA was extracted and then used to make the TCR library. Both iRepertoire HTBI primers and Arm-PCR of CDR3 regions were used to build the TCR beta libraries. TCRdb passed the multiplex PCR reads through MiXCR, listing each CDR3 protein once. Of around 300,000 distinct CDR3 sequences detected, roughly 21% appear once; the ten largest clones hold about 61%. The sequencing here drew on peripheral blood mononuclear cells (PBMCs), taken when the disease was refractory, from a patient treated with antithyroid drugs. The receptor source for this set is a female donor with Graves disease.

The chain uses TRBV28 and TRBJ2-7; 8 bases align to TRBD2. Germline V CDR1 and CDR2: MDHEN, SYDVKM. Trimming removed 5 bases from V and 0 bases from J; junction bases left unmatched: 9. The CDR3 runs 16 residues. CDR3 coding DNA: TGTGCCAGCAGTACGGGGGGGCGGACTAGCTCCTACGAGCAGTACTTC. Amino acids: CASSTGGRTSSYEQYF.

J is TRBJ2-7 and V is TRBV5-5; 7 positions agree with TRBD1. CDR3 length: 14 amino acids. Trimming removed 5 bases from V and 0 bases from J; junction bases left unmatched: 5. CDR1 and CDR2 from the germline V gene are SGHKS and YYEKEE (reference sequence). CDR3 residues: CASSRGQSSYEQYF. Here the CDR3 DNA reads TGTGCCAGCAGTCGGGGACAGAGCTCCTACGAGCAGTACTTC.

This sequence joins TRBV20-1 and TRBJ2-7; the match to TRBD1 covers 7 bases. The V segment lost 5 bases and the J segment 2 bases; nucleotides outside the gene matches: 9. The CDR3 is 14 amino acids. The germline CDR1 and CDR2 sequences are DFQATT and SNEGSKA (reference sequence). Written as DNA, the CDR3 is TGCAGTGCTCTCCAACAGGGGTGGCCCTACGAGCAGTACTTC. Protein product: CSALQQGWPYEQYF.

In its sample, this clonotype was seen a few times. This chain uses TRBV29-1 with TRBJ1-1; TRBD1 is a possible D gene (6 bases). Germline V lookup: CDR1 SQVTM, CDR2 ANQGSEA. The CDR3 length is 13 residues. V lost 4 bases to trimming and J lost 4 bases, with 13 bases between them. CDR3 residues: CSVVGGPATEAFF. Written as DNA, the CDR3 is TGCAGCGTTGTGGGGGGCCCGGCCACTGAAGCTTTCTTT.

This clonotype came up many times. The chain links TRBV27 to TRBJ1-5; tentatively, D is TRBD1 (5 bases). The V gene lost 4 bases and the J gene lost 6 bases, with 13 bases spanning the gap. The CDR3 length is 14 residues. Looked up from germline, CDR1 is MNHEY and CDR2 is SMNVEV (reference sequence). The CDR3 sequence is CASSWIGVGQPQHF. The CDR3 DNA reads TGTGCCAGCAGTTGGATAGGGGTTGGTCAGCCCCAGCATTTT.

This clonotype was seen a few times. The chain employs TRBV4-2 and TRBJ2-5, with D unresolved. Trimming cost V 4 bases and J 4 bases, with 13 bases left between them. CDR1 is LGHNA and CDR2 is YNFKEQ in the germline V gene. The CDR3 is made up of 14 amino acids. The CDR3 DNA reads as TGTGCCAGCAGCCTCCTATTAGTGGGAGAGACCCAGTACTTC. It yields the protein CASSLLLVGETQYF.

This clonotype has a count of ten or more. The chain has TRBV28 and TRBJ2-5, with 7 positions matching TRBD2. The V gene end was trimmed by 10 bases and the J gene end by 4 bases; junction bases not matched to a gene: 12. CDR1 and CDR2 from the germline V gene are MDHEN and SYDVKM. The CDR3 spans 14 residues. The CDR3 DNA reads as TGTGCCACCGAGCGCCGCGGGAGTTCAGAGACCCAGTACTTC. It encodes CATERRGSSETQYF.

This clonotype has a count of ten or more. This chain links TRBV28 with TRBJ1-2, with TRBD1 as a possible D gene (6 bases). CDR3 size: 13 residues. Germline V gene sequence: CDR1 MDHEN, CDR2 SYDVKM. Between the trimmed V and J ends, which lost 1 base and 8 bases, there was a span of 11 bases. DNA of the CDR3: TGTGCCAGCAGTTTATACAGGGAGGAAGGCTACACCTTC. Translating gives CASSLYREEGYTF.

Concerning this clonotype itself: Possible read error: a much larger clone is one base away. The V gene is TRBV28, the J gene TRBJ1-2; TRBD1 aligns across 11 bases. The CDR3 runs 15 residues. Germline V gene data show CDR1 as MDHEN and CDR2 as SYDVKM. CDR3: CASSFGTGGIYSYTF. In DNA, the CDR3 is TGTGCCAGCAGTTTCGGGACAGGGGGAATCTATAGCTACACCTTC.

This clonotype occurred a few times. The junction departs from the called germline gene at one end, perhaps through a read error. The chain employs TRBV20-1 and TRBJ1-2; D uncertain. Germline-derived CDR1 and CDR2 are DFQATT and SNEGSKA (reference sequence). The CDR3 sequence is 12 residues long. CDR3 bases: TGCAGTGCTAAGCCAGCTAACTATGGCCACACCTTC. Amino acids: CSAKPANYGHTF.

This clonotype was found many times. This rearrangement joins TRBV29-1 to TRBJ2-1; D is ambiguous. The germline gives CDR1 SQVTM, CDR2 ANQGSEA. Trimming cost V 4 bases and J 3 bases, with 10 bases left between them. The CDR3 runs to 13 residues. CDR3 bases: TGCAGCGTTGTTTCAGGCAACTACAATGAGCAGTTCTTC. Amino acid sequence: CSVVSGNYNEQFF.

The chain carries TRBV11-2 and TRBJ1-2; unclear D gene. V shed 6 bases and J shed 2 bases, with 10 bases lying between them. CDR3 length: 13 amino acids. Germline CDR1 reads SGHAT; CDR2 reads FQNNGV. The CDR3 coding sequence is TGTGCCAGCAGTTATCCCGGGAACTATGGCTACACCTTC. It specifies CASSYPGNYGYTF.

This clonotype was seen ten or more times. This chain joins TRBV30 and TRBJ1-4; a weak D match, TRBD1 (5 bases). V was trimmed by 4 bases and J by 7 bases, leaving 13 bases between them. The CDR3 totals 13 residues. Germline CDR1 is GTSNPN and CDR2 is SVGIG (reference sequence). CDR3 coding DNA: TGTGCCTGGAACCGGGACGGTTCTGAAAAACTGTTTTTT. Translated, it gives CAWNRDGSEKLFF.

This clonotype was recorded a few times. This chain uses TRBV4-2 with TRBJ2-2; 9 bases map to TRBD1. The CDR3 loop spans 15 amino acids. The V gene's germline CDR1 is LGHNA and CDR2 YNFKEQ. Trimming at V came to 2 bases and at J to 3 bases, leaving 1 base not matched to a gene. The CDR3 DNA reads TGTGCCAGCAGCCAACGGACAGGGGACACCGGGGAGCTGTTTTTT. As protein: CASSQRTGDTGELFF.

This clonotype has a single count. The chain has TRBV10-3 and TRBJ1-2; a weak D match, TRBD1 (6 bases). The V and J ends lost 3 bases and 6 bases respectively, with 14 bases between them. This CDR3 spans 14 amino acids. Germline V gives CDR1 ENHRY, CDR2 SYGVKD. CDR3 sequence (DNA): TGTGCCATCAGTGACCTTACAGCAGGGGATGGCTACACCTTC. Amino acid sequence: CAISDLTAGDGYTF.

This clonotype was detected only a few times. The chain joins TRBV9 to TRBJ2-5; tentative D call: TRBD1 (5 bases). CDR3 length equals 16 residues. Trimming took 1 base from V and 2 from J, leaving 15 bases between them. CDR1 and CDR2 from the germline V gene are SGDLS and YYNGEE. The CDR3 protein is CASSVSPQDRQETQYF. The CDR3 DNA reads as TGTGCCAGCAGCGTATCCCCCCAAGACAGACAAGAGACCCAGTACTTC.

The rearrangement joins TRBV6-1 to TRBJ2-2; D might be TRBD2 (6 bases). The CDR3 is 17 residues long. CDR1 MNHNS and CDR2 SASEGT come from the germline V gene. The ends were cut back, 7 bases at V and 3 bases at J, with 21 bases in the middle. The CDR3 sequence: CASNSRRETRYTGELFF. The DNA of the CDR3 is TGTGCCAGCAACTCTAGGCGGGAAACCCGGTACACCGGGGAGCTGTTTTTT.

The sample holds many counts of this clonotype. The rearrangement joins TRBV27 to TRBJ1-1, with 9 bases identical to TRBD1. Germline V gene lookup returns CDR1 MNHEY and CDR2 SMNVEV (reference sequence). CDR3 size: 14 residues. The V and J ends lost 6 bases and 1 base, in that order; junction bases with no gene match: 3. Written as DNA, the CDR3 is TGTGCCAGCAGGCGGACAGGGGAGAACACTGAAGCTTTCTTT. Residues: CASRRTGENTEAFF.

This clonotype was found many times. The chain recombines TRBV28 with TRBJ2-7; TRBD2 matches at 12 bases. The germline gives CDR1 MDHEN, CDR2 SYDVKM. Unmatched junction bases numbered 17, after V lost 5 bases and J lost 3 bases. The CDR3 covers 19 residues. This CDR3 is CASSPPTGWTSGKIYEQYF. As DNA, the CDR3 is TGTGCCAGCAGTCCACCGACAGGGTGGACTAGCGGGAAAATCTACGAGCAGTACTTC. The complete variable domain, with remaining parts taken from reference TRBV28 and TRBJ2-7, reads DVKVTQSSRYLVKRTGEKVFLECVQDMDHENMFWYRQDPGLGLRLIYFSYDVKMKEKGDIPEGYSVSREKKERFSLILESASTNQTSMYLCASSPPTGWTSGKIYEQYFGPGTRLTVT.

This clonotype was detected ten times or more. This chain links TRBV12-3 or TRBV12-4 with TRBJ1-5; D is unresolved. The CDR3 spans 14 residues. Trimming left V 6 bases short and J 6 bases short, with 15 bases between. Here the CDR3 reads CASRSSNRGQPQHF. In nucleotides, the CDR3 is TGTGCCAGCAGATCTTCAAATCGAGGTCAGCCCCAGCATTTT.

To note about this clonotype: One end of the junction fails to match germline, which may point to a read error. This chain uses TRBV4-1 with TRBJ2-7, with TRBD2 matching over 9 bases. This CDR3 has 16 amino acids. Germline CDR1 MGHRA, CDR2 YSYEKL. DNA for the CDR3: TGCGCCAGCAGCCCCACTTTAGCGGGAGTCTCCCACGAGCAGTACTTC. Translated: CASSPTLAGVSHEQYF.

The genes are TRBV10-3 and TRBJ2-3; D ambiguous. Germline CDR1 and CDR2: ENHRY and SYGVKD. The ends were cut back, 0 bases at V and 5 bases at J, with 6 bases in the middle. The CDR3 loop spans 13 amino acids. The CDR3 is CAISESSEDTQYF. For the CDR3, the DNA is TGTGCCATCAGTGAGTCGTCGGAAGATACGCAGTATTTT.

This clonotype came up a few times. One end of the junction does not line up with germline, which may come from a read error. The rearrangement links TRBV7-7 to TRBJ2-7; 10 bases map to TRBD2. The CDR3 is 13 amino acids. Germline V lookup: CDR1 SSHAT, CDR2 FNYEAQ (reference sequence). CDR3: CASSLASGSEQYF. CDR3 DNA sequence: TGTGCTAGCAGCTTAGCTAGCGGGAGCGAGCAGTACTTC.

The J gene is TRBJ1-5, the V gene TRBV5-1; perhaps TRBD1 as D (6 bases). The CDR3 sequence is 14 residues long. From germline, CDR1 is SGHRS and CDR2 YFSETQ. Trimming took off 1 base at V and 6 bases at J, with 11 bases between the two ends. CDR3 region: CASSLHGGSQPQHF. CDR3 DNA sequence: TGCGCCAGCAGCTTGCACGGGGGCAGTCAGCCCCAGCATTTT.

This clonotype was detected ten times or more. The rearrangement links TRBV28 to TRBJ2-5, with D perhaps matching TRBD1 (5 bases). Germline V gene sequence: CDR1 MDHEN, CDR2 SYDVKM. This CDR3 is built from 15 residues. Trimming removed 5 bases at V and 2 bases at J, with 15 bases between. The DNA of the CDR3 is TGTGCCAGCAGTCTTCGGCAGGGAAGTCAAGAGACCCAGTACTTC. Protein: CASSLRQGSQETQYF.

This clonotype was detected only a few times. The chain carries TRBV27 and TRBJ2-2, with TRBD2 matching 16 bases. Germline loops: CDR1 MNHEY, CDR2 SMNVEV (reference sequence). The length of the CDR3 is 20 residues. Trimming removed 5 bases from V and 3 bases from J; junction bases left unmatched: 12. The DNA for the CDR3 is TGTGCCAGCAGTCCGTCGGGGACTAGCGGGAGGGCCGGGTACACCGGGGAGCTGTTTTTT. It is translated as CASSPSGTSGRAGYTGELFF.

The gene calls are TRBV30 and TRBJ2-7, with a tentative D call TRBD2 (5 bases). Between the trimmed V and J ends, which lost 3 bases and 0 bases, there was a span of 9 bases. The CDR3 covers 13 residues. The germline V gene encodes CDR1 GTSNPN and CDR2 SVGIG (reference sequence). CDR3 nucleotides: TGTGCCTGGAGCGGGGTCCTCTCCTACGAGCAGTACTTC. This encodes CAWSGVLSYEQYF. The full variable domain, its missing parts supplied by reference TRBV30 and TRBJ2-7, is SQTIHQWPATLVQPVGSPLSLECTVEGTSNPNLYWYRQAAGRGLQLLFYSVGIGQISSEVPQNLSASRPQDRQFILSSKKLLLSDSGFYLCAWSGVLSYEQYFGPGTRLTVT.

This clonotype was detected ten times or more. This chain joins TRBV13 and TRBJ2-1; D may be TRBD1 or TRBD2 (7 bases each). The CDR3 is 17 amino acids. Trimming took 5 bases from V and 0 from J, leaving 17 bases between them. Germline assignment: CDR1 PRHDT and CDR2 FYEKMQ (reference sequence). The CDR3 region is CASSPQGGGPSYNEQFF. In DNA, the CDR3 is TGTGCCAGCAGCCCCCAGGGGGGAGGGCCCTCCTACAATGAGCAGTTCTTC.